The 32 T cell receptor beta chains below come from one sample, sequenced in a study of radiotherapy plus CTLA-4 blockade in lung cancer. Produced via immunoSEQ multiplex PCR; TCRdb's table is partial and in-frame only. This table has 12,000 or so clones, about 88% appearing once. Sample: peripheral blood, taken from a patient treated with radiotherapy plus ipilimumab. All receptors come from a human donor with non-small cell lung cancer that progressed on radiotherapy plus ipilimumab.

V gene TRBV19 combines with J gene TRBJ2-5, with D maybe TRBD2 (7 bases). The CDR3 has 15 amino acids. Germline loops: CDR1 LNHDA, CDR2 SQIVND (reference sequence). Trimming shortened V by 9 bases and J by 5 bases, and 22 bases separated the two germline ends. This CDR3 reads CASQSGAGAWETQYF. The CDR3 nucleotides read TGTGCCAGCCAATCCGGCGCGGGGGCGTGGGAGACCCAGTACTTC.

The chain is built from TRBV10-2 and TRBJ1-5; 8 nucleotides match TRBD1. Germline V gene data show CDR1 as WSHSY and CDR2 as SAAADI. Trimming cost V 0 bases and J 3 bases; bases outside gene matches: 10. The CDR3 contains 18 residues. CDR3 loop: CASSESAGGAYDNQPQHF. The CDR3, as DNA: TGCGCCAGCAGTGAGTCAGCAGGGGGCGCGTATGACAATCAGCCCCAGCATTTT.

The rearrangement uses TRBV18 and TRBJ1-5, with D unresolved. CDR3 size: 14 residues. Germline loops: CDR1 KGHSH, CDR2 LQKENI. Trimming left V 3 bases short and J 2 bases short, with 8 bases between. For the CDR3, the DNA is TGTGCCAGCTCACCGACCGAGGGCAATCAGCCCCAGCATTTT. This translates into CASSPTEGNQPQHF.

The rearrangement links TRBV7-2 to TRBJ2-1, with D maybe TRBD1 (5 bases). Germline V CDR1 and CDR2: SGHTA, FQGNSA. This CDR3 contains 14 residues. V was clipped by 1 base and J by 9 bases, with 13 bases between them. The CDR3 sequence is CASSLVRGTAEQFF. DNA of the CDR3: TGTGCCAGCAGCTTAGTTAGGGGTACTGCTGAGCAGTTCTTC.

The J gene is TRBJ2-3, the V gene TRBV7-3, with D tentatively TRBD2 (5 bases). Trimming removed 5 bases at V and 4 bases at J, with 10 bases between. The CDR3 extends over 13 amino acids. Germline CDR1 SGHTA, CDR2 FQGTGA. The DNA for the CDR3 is TGTGCCAGCAGCCCCCCGGGATCAGATACGCAGTATTTT. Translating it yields CASSPPGSDTQYF.

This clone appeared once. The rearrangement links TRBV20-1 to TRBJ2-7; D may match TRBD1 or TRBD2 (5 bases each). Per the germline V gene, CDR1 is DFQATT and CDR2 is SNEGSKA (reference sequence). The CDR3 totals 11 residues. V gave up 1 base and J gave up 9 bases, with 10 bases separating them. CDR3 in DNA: TGCAGTGCTAGAGGGTCCGGGGCGCAGTACTTC. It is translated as CSARGSGAQYF.

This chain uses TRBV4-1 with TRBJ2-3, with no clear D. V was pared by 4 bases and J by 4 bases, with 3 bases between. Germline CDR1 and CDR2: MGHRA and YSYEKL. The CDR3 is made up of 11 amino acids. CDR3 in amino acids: CASSLPDTQYF. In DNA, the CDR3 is TGCGCCAGCAGCCTACCAGATACGCAGTATTTT.

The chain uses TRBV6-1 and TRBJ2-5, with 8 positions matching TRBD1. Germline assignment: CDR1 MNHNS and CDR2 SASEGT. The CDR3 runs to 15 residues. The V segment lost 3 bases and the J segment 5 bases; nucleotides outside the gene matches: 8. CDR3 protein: CASSDVGQGRETQYF. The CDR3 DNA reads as TGTGCCAGCAGTGACGTAGGACAGGGACGGGAGACCCAGTACTTC.

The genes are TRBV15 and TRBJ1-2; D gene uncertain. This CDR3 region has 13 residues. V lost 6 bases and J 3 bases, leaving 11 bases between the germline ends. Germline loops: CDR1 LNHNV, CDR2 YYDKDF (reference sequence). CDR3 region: CATSGVRDYGYTF. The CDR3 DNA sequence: TGTGCCACCAGTGGGGTCCGTGACTATGGCTACACCTTC.

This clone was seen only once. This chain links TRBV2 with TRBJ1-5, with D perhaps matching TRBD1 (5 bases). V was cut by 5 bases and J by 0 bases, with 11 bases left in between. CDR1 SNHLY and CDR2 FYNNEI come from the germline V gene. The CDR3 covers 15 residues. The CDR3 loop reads CASSSDRNSNQPQHF. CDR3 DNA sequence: TGTGCCAGCAGTTCCGACAGAAATAGCAATCAGCCCCAGCATTTT.

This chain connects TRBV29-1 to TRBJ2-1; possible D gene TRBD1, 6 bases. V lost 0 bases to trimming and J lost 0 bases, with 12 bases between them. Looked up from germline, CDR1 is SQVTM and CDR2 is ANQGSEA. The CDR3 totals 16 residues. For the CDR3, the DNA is TGCAGCGTTGAAGATCCCACCAGGGGCTCCTACAATGAGCAGTTCTTC. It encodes CSVEDPTRGSYNEQFF.

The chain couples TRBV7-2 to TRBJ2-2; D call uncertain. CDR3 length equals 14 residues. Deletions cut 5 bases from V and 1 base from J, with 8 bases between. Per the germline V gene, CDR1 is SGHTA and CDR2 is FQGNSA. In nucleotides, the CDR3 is TGTGCCAGCAGCCCAACACAGAACACCGGGGAGCTGTTTTTT. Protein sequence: CASSPTQNTGELFF.

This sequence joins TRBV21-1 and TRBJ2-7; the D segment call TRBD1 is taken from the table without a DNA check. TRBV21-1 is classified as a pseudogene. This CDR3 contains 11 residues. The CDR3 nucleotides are TGTGCCACTGATTGGGGCCACGAGCAGTACTTC. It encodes CATDWGHEQYF.

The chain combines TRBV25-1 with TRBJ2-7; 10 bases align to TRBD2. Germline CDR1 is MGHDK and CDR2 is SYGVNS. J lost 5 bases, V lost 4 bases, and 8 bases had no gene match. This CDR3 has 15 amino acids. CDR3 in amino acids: CASSGSSGGFDEQYF. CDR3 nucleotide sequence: TGTGCCAGCAGTGGATCTAGCGGGGGCTTTGACGAGCAGTACTTC.

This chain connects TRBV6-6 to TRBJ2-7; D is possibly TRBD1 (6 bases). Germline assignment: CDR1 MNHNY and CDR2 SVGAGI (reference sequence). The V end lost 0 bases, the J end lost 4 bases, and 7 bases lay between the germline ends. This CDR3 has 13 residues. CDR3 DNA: TGTGCCAGCAGTTACTCGACAGGTTACGAGCAGTACTTC. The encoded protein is CASSYSTGYEQYF.

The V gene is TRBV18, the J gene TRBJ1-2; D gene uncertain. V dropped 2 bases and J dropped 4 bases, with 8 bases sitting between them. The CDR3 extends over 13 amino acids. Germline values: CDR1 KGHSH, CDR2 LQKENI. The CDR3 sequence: CASSPGPRYGYTF. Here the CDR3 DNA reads TGTGCCAGCTCACCAGGACCGCGCTATGGCTACACCTTC.

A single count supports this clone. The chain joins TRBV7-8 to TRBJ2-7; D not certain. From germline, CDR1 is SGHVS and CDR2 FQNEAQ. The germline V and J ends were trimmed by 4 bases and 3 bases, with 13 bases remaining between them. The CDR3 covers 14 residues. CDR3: CASSSGVQFYEQYF. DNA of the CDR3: TGTGCCAGCAGCTCCGGAGTTCAGTTCTACGAGCAGTACTTC.

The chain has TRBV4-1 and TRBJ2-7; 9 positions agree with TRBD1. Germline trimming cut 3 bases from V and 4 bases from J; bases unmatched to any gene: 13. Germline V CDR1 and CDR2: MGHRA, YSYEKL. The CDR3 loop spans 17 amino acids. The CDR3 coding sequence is TGCGCCAGCAGCCACATGATAATCGGGACAGGGAGATACGAGCAGTACTTC. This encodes CASSHMIIGTGRYEQYF.

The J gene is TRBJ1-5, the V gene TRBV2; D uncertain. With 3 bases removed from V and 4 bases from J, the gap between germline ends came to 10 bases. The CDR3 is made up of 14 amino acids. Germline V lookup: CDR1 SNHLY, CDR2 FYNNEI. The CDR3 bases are TGTGCCAGCAGTGAGGAGCAGGCAAATCAGCCCCAGCATTTT. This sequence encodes CASSEEQANQPQHF.

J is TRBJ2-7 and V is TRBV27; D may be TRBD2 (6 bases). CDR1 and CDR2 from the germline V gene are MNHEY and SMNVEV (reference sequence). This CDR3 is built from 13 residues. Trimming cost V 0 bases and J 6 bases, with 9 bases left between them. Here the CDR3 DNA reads TGTGCCAGCAGTTTATCACACGGGGGCGAGCAGTACTTC. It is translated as CASSLSHGGEQYF.

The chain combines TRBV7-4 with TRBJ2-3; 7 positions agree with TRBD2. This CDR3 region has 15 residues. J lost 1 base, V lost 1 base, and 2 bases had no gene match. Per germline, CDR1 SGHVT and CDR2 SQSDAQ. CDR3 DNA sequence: TGTGCCAGCAGCTTAGACGCGGGGGGCACAGATACGCAGTATTTT. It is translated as CASSLDAGGTDTQYF.

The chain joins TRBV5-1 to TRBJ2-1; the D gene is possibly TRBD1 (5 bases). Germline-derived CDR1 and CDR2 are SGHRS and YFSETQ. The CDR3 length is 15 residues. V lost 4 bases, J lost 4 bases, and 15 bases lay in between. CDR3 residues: CASSRALTDYNEQFF. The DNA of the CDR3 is TGCGCCAGCAGCAGAGCTTTGACAGATTACAATGAGCAGTTCTTC.

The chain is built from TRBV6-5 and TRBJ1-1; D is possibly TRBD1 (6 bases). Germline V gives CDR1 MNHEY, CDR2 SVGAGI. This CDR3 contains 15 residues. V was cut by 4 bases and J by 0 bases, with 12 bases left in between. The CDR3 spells CASSSQQGMNTEAFF. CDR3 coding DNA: TGTGCCAGCAGTTCCCAACAGGGAATGAACACTGAAGCTTTCTTT.

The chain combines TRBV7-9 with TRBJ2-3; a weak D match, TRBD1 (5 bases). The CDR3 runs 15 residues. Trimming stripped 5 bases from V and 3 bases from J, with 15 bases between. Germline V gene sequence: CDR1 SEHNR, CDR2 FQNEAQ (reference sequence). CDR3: CASSKGFSRTDTQYF. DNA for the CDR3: TGTGCCAGCAGCAAGGGGTTTAGCCGTACAGATACGCAGTATTTT.

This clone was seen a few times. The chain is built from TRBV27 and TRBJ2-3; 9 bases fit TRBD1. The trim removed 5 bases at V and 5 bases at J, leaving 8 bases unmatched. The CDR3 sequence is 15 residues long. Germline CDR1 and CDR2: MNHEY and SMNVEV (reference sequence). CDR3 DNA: TGTGCCAGCAGTGATCGGGACAGGGTGGGAGATACGCAGTATTTT. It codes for CASSDRDRVGDTQYF.

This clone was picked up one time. The CDR3 DNA reads TGTGCCAGCAGCAAATTTGAGCGGTTGCTGGATGGAAACACCATATATTTT. This gives the protein CASSKFERLLDGNTIYF. The V and J genes are TRBV21-1 and TRBJ1-3. TRBV21-1 corresponds to a pseudogene. The CDR3 sequence is 17 residues long.

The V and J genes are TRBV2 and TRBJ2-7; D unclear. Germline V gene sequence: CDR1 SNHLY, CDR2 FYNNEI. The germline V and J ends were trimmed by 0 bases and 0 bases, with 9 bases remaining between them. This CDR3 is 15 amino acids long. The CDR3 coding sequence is TGTGCCAGCAGTGAAGCGTACTCGTACTCCTACGAGCAGTACTTC. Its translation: CASSEAYSYSYEQYF.

The DNA for the CDR3 is TGTGCCAGCAGCTCTAGTACAGAAAGCAATCAGCCCCAGCATTTT. This encodes CASSSSTESNQPQHF. This sequence joins TRBV21-1 and TRBJ1-5. TRBV21-1 is marked as a pseudogene. This CDR3 comprises 15 residues.

DNA for the CDR3: TGTGCCAGCAGCGCACAACAGGGGGCGCGGTATGGCTACACCTTC. Translation gives CASSAQQGARYGYTF. V is TRBV7-8 and J is TRBJ1-2, with 9 nucleotides matching TRBD1. Trimming cost V 5 bases and J 5 bases; bases outside gene matches: 9. The CDR3 contains 15 residues. CDR1 is SGHVS and CDR2 is FQNEAQ in the germline V gene.

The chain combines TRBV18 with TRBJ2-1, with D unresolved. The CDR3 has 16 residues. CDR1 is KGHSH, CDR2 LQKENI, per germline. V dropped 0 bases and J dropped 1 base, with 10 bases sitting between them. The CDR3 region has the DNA TGTGCCAGCTCACCACCGTCTAGAGTGTCCTACAATGAGCAGTTCTTC. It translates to CASSPPSRVSYNEQFF.

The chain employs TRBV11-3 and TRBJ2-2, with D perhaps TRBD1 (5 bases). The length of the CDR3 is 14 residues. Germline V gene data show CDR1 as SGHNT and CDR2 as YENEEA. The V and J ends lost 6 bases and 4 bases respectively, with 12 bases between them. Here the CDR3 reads CASRKLTGTGELFF. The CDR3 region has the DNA TGTGCCAGCAGAAAATTAACAGGCACCGGGGAGCTGTTTTTT. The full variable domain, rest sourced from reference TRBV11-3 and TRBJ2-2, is EAGVVQSPRYKIIEKKQPVAFWCNPISGHNTLYWYLQNLGQGPELLIRYENEEAVDDSQLPKDRFSAERLKGVDSTLKIQPAELGDSAVYLCASRKLTGTGELFFGEGSRLTVL.

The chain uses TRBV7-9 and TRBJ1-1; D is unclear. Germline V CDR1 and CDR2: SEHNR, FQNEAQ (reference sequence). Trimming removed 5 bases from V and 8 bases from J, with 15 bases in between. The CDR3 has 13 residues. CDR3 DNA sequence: TGTGCCAGCAGCCGGGGAGGATCTCGGGAAGCTTTCTTT. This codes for CASSRGGSREAFF.